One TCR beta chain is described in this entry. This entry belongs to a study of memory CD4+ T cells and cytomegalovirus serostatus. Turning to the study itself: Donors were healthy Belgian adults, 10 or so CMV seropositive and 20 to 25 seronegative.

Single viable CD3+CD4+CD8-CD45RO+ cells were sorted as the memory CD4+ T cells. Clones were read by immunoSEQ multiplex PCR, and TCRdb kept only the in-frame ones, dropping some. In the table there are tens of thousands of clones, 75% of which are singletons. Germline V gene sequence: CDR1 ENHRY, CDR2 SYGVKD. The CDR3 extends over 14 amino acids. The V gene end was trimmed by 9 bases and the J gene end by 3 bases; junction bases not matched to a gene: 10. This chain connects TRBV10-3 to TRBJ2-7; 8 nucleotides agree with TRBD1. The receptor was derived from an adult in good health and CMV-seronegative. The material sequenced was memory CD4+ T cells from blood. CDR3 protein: CAIKTSGQDYEQYF. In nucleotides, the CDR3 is TGTGCCATAAAGACCTCGGGACAGGACTACGAGCAGTACTTC.